A selection of T cell receptor beta chains follows, all from one sample in a study of beta chain features in type 1 diabetes. Assay: immunoSEQ multiplex PCR; the TCRdb copy retains only in-frame clones and omits some. Here the sample spans about 340,000 clones, 6.5% to 10% being singletons. What was sequenced was central memory CD4+ T cells from blood. These receptors were taken from a woman younger than 35 in good health. The CDR3 runs from the conserved cysteine through the conserved F or W. Fields, in order: V gene, J gene, CDR3 protein.

TRBV12-5	TRBJ2-1	CASAGSSYNEQFF
TRBV18	TRBJ1-2	CASSPPGSYGYTF
TRBV29-1	TRBJ2-5	CSVEGHIKETQYF
TRBV18	TRBJ2-6	CASSSGLAGVDGANVLTF
TRBV23-1	TRBJ2-5	CASSQSDREEETQYF
TRBV28	TRBJ2-2	CASSPNPGQGAITGELFF
TRBV27	TRBJ1-1	CASSLRENTEAFF
TRBV19	TRBJ1-2	CASIPTGFPENGYTF
TRBV4-2	TRBJ2-2	CASRQGANTGELFF
TRBV5-6	TRBJ2-7	CASSWEVAGFLREQYF
TRBV2	TRBJ2-7	CASTATDRVSSYEQYF
TRBV7-9	TRBJ1-4	CASSLPGREKLFF
TRBV7-2	TRBJ1-2	CASSRNGQGDYGYTF
TRBV5-4	TRBJ2-1	CASSPRLAGGPYNEQFF
TRBV7-2	TRBJ2-1	CASSSRDRYNEQFF
TRBV7-2	TRBJ2-1	CASSPDTGAVNNEQFF
TRBV5-4	NA	CASSLLAGGGEQYF
TRBV5-1	TRBJ2-7	CASNSGGGTYEQYF
TRBV7-2	TRBJ1-1	CASSLLGGHTEAFF
TRBV7-2	TRBJ2-5	CASSYGPEGQETQYF
TRBV6-1	TRBJ1-2	CASTQAEYGYTF
TRBV28	TRBJ1-4	CASSLLNEKLFF
TRBV29-1	TRBJ2-1	CSVERQGAMNEQFF
TRBV6-1	TRBJ1-5	CATKRQYSNQPQHF
TRBV13	TRBJ2-3	CASSLASGSGHLTPHTDTQYF
TRBV18	TRBJ2-7	CASSLTSGSGNEQYF
TRBV27	TRBJ2-1	CASSFGSGGAREQFF
TRBV10-3	TRBJ2-7	CAISGGHNYEQYF
TRBV7-2	TRBJ1-2	CASSLALETNYGYTF
TRBV28	TRBJ1-2	CASSFLSYGYTF
TRBV5-1	TRBJ2-5	CASRPQVRGGEETQYF
TRBV10-3	TRBJ1-1	CAISADRGTTEAFF
TRBV7-8	TRBJ1-5	CASSLAEGGYQPQHF
TRBV4-2	TRBJ1-4	CASSQATAEKLFF
TRBV2	TRBJ2-2	CASRLGGNTGELFF
TRBV7-2	TRBJ2-2	CASSAAGAITGELFF
TRBV10-3	TRBJ2-1	CAISVGGREYNEQFF
TRBV28	TRBJ2-4	CAASPWGKAKNIQYF
TRBV5-1	TRBJ2-3	CASSYLRLAGADKNTDTQYF
TRBV11-2	TRBJ2-7	CASSLSFGGVGEQYF
TRBV18	TRBJ2-2	CASSPDSGRELFF
TRBV11-2	TRBJ2-1	CASSYGMEGYEQFF
TRBV2	TRBJ2-3	CASSVGLADPTDTQYF
TRBV21-1	TRBJ1-1	CASSKGEALNTEAFF
TRBV2	TRBJ2-2	CASKEGTGELFF
TRBV15	TRBJ2-1	CATSRGLLAGVGNEQFF
TRBV7-3	TRBJ1-2	CASSLNPGGDYGYTF
TRBV7-9	TRBJ1-2	CASSPRVNYGYTF
TRBV6-5	TRBJ2-1	CASSYSSAGEGGEQFF
TRBV7-2	TRBJ2-7	CASSPEQTGALFYEQYF
TRBV11-2	TRBJ2-7	CASSFGHEQYF
TRBV15	TRBJ1-4	CATSRDGREKLFF
TRBV15	TRBJ2-3	CATSKGGQGIDTQYF
TRBV6-5	TRBJ2-1	CASSYSGTRNNEQFF